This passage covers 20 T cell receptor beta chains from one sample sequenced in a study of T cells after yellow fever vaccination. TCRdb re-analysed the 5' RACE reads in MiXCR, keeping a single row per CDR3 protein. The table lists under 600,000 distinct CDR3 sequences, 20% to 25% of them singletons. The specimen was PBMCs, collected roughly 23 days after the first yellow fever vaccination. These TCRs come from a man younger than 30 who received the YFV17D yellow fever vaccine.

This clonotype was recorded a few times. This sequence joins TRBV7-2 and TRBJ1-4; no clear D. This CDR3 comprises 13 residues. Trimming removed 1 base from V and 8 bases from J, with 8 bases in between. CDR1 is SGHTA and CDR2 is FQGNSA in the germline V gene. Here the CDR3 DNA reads TGTGCCAGCAGCTTAGGTGGGGTGGAAAAACTGTTTTTT. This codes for CASSLGGVEKLFF.

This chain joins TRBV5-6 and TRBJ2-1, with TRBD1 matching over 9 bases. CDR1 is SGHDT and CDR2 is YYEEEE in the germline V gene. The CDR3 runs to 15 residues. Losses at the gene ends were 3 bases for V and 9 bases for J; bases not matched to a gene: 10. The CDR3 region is CASSYRDRDYSEQFF. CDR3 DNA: TGTGCCAGCAGCTACCGGGACAGGGATTATAGTGAGCAGTTCTTC.

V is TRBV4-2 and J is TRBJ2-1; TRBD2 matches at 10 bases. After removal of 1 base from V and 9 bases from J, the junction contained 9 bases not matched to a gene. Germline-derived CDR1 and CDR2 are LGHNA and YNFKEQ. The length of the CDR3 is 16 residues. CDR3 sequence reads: CASSQATSGDLGEQFF. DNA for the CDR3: TGTGCCAGCAGCCAAGCAACTAGCGGGGACCTCGGTGAGCAGTTCTTC.

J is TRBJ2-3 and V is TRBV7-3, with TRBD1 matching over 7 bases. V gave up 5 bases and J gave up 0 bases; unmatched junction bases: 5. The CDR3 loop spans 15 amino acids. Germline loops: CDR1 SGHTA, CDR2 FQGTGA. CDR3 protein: CASSLMGQSTDTQYF. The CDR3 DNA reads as TGTGCCAGCAGCCTGATGGGACAGAGCACAGATACGCAGTATTTT. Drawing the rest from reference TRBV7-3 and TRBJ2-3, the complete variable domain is GAGVSQTPSNKVTEKGKYVELRCDPISGHTALYWYRQSLGQGPEFLIYFQGTGAADDSGLPNDRFFAVRPEGSVSTLKIQRTERGDSAVYLCASSLMGQSTDTQYFGPGTRLTVL.

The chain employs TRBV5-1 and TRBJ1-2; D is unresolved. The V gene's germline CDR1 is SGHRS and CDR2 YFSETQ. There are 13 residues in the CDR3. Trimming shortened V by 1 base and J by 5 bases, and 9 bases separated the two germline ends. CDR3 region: CASSLTPLYGYTF. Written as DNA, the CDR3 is TGCGCCAGCAGCTTGACCCCTTTATATGGCTACACCTTC. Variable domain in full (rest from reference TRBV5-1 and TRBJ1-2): KAGVTQTPRYLIKTRGQQVTLSCSPISGHRSVSWYQQTPGQGLQFLFEYFSETQRNKGNFPGRFSGRQFSNSRSEMNVSTLELGDSALYLCASSLTPLYGYTFGSGTRLTVV.

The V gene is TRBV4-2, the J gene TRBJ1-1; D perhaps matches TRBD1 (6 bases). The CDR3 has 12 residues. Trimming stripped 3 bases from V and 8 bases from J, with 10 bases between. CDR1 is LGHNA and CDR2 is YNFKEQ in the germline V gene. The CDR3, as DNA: TGTGCCAGCAGCCACGAGACAGGCGAAGCTTTCTTT. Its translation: CASSHETGEAFF.

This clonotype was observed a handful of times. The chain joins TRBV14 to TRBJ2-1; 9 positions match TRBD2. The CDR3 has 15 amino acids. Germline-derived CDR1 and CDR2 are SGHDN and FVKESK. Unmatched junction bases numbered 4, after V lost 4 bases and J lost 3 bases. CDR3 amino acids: CASSLSGGLYNEQFF. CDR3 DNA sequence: TGTGCCAGCAGCCTTAGCGGGGGACTCTACAATGAGCAGTTCTTC.

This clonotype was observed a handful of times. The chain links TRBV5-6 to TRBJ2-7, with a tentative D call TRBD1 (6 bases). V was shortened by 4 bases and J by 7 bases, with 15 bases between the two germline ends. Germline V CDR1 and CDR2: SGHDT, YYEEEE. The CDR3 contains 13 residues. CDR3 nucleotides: TGTGCCAGCAGCCAGGACAGTTTGAATGAGCAGTACTTC. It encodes CASSQDSLNEQYF. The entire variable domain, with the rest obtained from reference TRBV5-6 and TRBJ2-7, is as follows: DAGVTQSPTHLIKTRGQQVTLRCSPKSGHDTVSWYQQALGQGPQFIFQYYEEEERQRGNFPDRFSGHQFPNYSSELNVNALLLGDSALYLCASSQDSLNEQYFGPGTRLTVT.

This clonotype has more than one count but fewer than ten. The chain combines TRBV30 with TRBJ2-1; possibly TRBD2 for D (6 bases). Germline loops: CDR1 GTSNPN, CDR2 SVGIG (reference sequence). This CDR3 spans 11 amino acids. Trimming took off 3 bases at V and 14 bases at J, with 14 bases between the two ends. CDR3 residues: CAWRDSGLKFF. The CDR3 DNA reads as TGTGCCTGGAGGGATAGCGGATTGAAGTTCTTC.

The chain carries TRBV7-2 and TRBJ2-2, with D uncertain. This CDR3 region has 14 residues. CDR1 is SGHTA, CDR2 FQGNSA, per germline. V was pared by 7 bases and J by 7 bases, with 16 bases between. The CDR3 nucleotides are TGTGCCAGCACCAGGACGGAACACGGCGGGGAGCTGTTTTTT. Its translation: CASTRTEHGGELFF.

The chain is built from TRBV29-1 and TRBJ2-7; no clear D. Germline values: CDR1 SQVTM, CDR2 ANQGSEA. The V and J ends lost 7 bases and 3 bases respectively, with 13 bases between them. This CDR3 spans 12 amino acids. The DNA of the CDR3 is TGCAGCGCCGGTCGCGGCAGCTACGAGCAGTACTTC. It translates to CSAGRGSYEQYF.

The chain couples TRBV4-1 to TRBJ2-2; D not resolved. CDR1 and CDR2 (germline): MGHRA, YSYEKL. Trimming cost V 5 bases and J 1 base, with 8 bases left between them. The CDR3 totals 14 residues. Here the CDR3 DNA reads TGCGCCAGCAGCGCGACACTGAACACCGGGGAGCTGTTTTTT. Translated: CASSATLNTGELFF.

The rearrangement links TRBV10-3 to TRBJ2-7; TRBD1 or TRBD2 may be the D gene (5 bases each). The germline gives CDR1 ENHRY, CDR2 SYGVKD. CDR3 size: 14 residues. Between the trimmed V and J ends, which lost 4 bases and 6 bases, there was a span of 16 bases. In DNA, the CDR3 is TGTGCCATCAGTGTCGGGGCCCCTAGTAGCGAGCAGTACTTC. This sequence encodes CAISVGAPSSEQYF.

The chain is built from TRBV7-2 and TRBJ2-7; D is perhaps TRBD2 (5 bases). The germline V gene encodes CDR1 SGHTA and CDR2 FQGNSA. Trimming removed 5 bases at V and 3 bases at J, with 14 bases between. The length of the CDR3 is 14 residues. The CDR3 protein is CASSPLGGFYEQYF. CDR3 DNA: TGTGCCAGCAGCCCCCTCGGAGGATTCTACGAGCAGTACTTC. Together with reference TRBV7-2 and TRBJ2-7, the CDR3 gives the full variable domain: GAGVSQSPSNKVTEKGKDVELRCDPISGHTALYWYRQSLGQGLEFLIYFQGNSAPDKSGLPSDRFSAERTGGSVSTLTIQRTQQEDSAVYLCASSPLGGFYEQYFGPGTRLTVT.

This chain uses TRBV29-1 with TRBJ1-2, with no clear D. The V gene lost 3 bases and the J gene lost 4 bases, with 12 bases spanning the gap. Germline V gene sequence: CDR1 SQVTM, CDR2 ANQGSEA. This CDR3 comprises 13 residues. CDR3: CSVDSRAGYGYTF. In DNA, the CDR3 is TGCAGCGTTGACTCTCGGGCAGGCTATGGCTACACCTTC.

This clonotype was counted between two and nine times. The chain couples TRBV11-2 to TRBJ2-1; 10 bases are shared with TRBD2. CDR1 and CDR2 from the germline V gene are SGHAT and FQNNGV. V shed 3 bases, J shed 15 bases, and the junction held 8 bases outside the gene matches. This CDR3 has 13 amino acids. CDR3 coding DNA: TGTGCCAGCAGCTTGGCCGGGACTAGCGTGTTGTTCTTC. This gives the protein CASSLAGTSVLFF.

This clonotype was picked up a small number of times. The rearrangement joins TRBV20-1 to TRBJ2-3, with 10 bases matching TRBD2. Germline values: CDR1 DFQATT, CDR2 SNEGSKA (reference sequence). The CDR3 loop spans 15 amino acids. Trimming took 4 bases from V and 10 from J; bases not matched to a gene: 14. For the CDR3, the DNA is TGCAGTGCTACCAGCGGGGGGGCCGGGAAGGTAGCGCAGTATTTT. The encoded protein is CSATSGGAGKVAQYF.

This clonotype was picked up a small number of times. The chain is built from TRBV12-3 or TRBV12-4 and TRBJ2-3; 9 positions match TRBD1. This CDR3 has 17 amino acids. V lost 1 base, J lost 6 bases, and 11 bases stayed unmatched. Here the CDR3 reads CASSLVQGTGFSDTQYF. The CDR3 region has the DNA TGTGCCAGCAGTTTAGTGCAGGGGACAGGGTTTTCCGATACGCAGTATTTT.

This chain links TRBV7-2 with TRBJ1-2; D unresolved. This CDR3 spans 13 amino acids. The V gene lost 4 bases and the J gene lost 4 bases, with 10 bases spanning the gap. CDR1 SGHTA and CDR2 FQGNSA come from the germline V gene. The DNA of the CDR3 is TGTGCCAGCAGCTACGGGTCCTCCTATGGCTACACCTTC. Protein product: CASSYGSSYGYTF.

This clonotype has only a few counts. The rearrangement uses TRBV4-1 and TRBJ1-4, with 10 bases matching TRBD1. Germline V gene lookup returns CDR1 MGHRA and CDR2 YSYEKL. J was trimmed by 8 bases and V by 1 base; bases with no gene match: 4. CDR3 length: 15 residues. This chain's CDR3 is CASSQVLDRGEKLFF. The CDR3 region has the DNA TGCGCCAGCAGCCAAGTATTGGACAGGGGGGAAAAACTGTTTTTT.